These 18 T cell receptor beta chains were all obtained from the same sample, sequenced in a study of CD8 T cells in Susac syndrome (dated by TCRdb to between 2018 and 2021). Libraries came from the immunoSEQ multiplex PCR assay. RNA was extracted with the RNeasy kit and about 0.45 to 1 ug was reverse transcribed using random hexamers. TCRdb handled the public reads itself, with Q25 trimming in fastp and clone calling in MiXCR, and kept productive beta chains. Rows matching on CDR3 protein sequence are summarized as one entry with the most common DNA and genes. In this sample the table shows a few hundred thousand distinct CDR3 sequences, around 95% of which occur a single time. Jointly, the top ten make up less than 0.095% of the sample. The source material was CD4+ T cells from PBMCs. The receptor source for this set is a human donor with multiple sclerosis.

This clonotype was observed once. It is unclear where the CDR3 begins or ends on the DNA, so no DNA is shown, and the CDR3 is as TCRdb lists it. The genes are TRBV7-5 and TRBJ1-2; TRBD1 reflects the table's D call only, with no check against the DNA. TRBV7-5 is a pseudogene. From its first to its last residue, the CDR3 has 16 amino acids. The CDR3 region is CISVPEVSGTPYGYTF.

The chain combines TRBV11-2 with TRBJ2-5; D is ambiguous. The V end lost 4 bases, the J end lost 6 bases, and 9 bases lay between the germline ends. This CDR3 region has 12 residues. CDR1 SGHAT and CDR2 FQNNGV come from the germline V gene. CDR3 amino acids: CASSSNPQTQYF. In DNA, the CDR3 is TGTGCCAGCAGCTCCAATCCCCAGACCCAGTACTTC.

The rearrangement uses TRBV2 and TRBJ2-1; D gene uncertain. CDR1 and CDR2 (germline): SNHLY, FYNNEI. This CDR3 region has 13 residues. Trimming cost V 1 base and J 7 bases, with 8 bases left between them. The CDR3 DNA reads as TGTGCCAGCAGTGAAGACGGGTTGAATGAGCAGTTCTTC. Translating it yields CASSEDGLNEQFF.

The chain employs TRBV29-1 and TRBJ2-2, with 9 positions matching TRBD1. This CDR3 has 14 amino acids. Germline assignment: CDR1 SQVTM and CDR2 ANQGSEA. For the CDR3, the DNA is TGCAGTGCCTCCGGGACAGGGACCACCGGGGAGCTGTTTTTT. It encodes CSASGTGTTGELFF.

The rearrangement uses TRBV20-1 and TRBJ2-1, with 7 bases that match TRBD2. The germline V gene has CDR1 DFQATT and CDR2 SNEGSKA (reference sequence). J gave up 0 bases and V 6 bases, and 5 bases lay outside the gene matches. The CDR3 is 14 amino acids. The CDR3 loop is CSAQAGSSYNEQFF. CDR3 coding DNA: TGCAGTGCACAAGCGGGGAGCTCCTACAATGAGCAGTTCTTC.

V is TRBV5-1 and J is TRBJ2-5; 8 nucleotides line up with TRBD1. Germline CDR1 reads SGHRS; CDR2 reads YFSETQ. The CDR3 length is 17 residues. After removal of 4 bases from V and 0 bases from J, the junction contained 11 bases not matched to a gene. DNA of the CDR3: TGCGCCAGCAGCCCTTTTCGACAGGGGTTAAACCAAGAGACCCAGTACTTC. As protein: CASSPFRQGLNQETQYF.

V and J are TRBV28 and TRBJ1-2; no definite D call. The CDR3 is 12 residues long. Germline-derived CDR1 and CDR2 are MDHEN and SYDVKM. V was clipped by 1 base and J by 8 bases, with 8 bases between them. The CDR3 coding sequence is TGTGCCAGCAGTTTATTGGGGTACGGCTACACCTTC. It codes for CASSLLGYGYTF.

In DNA form, the CDR3 reads TGTGCCAGCAGTTACATCCACCACACTGAAGCTTTCTTT. It translates to CASSYIHHTEAFF. The chain employs TRBV6-2 or TRBV6-3 and TRBJ1-1; no clear D. The CDR3 is made up of 13 amino acids. Germline V CDR1 and CDR2: MNHEY, SVGEGT. Deletions cut 2 bases from V and 3 bases from J, with 7 bases between.

The chain employs TRBV3-1 and TRBJ2-7; D is uncertain. Germline CDR1 LGHDT, CDR2 YNNKEL (reference sequence). V lost 1 base, J lost 4 bases, and 14 bases lay in between. CDR3 length: 15 amino acids. The CDR3 sequence is CASSQAGLKVYEQYF. The CDR3, as DNA: TGTGCCAGCAGCCAAGCCGGGCTGAAGGTGTACGAGCAGTACTTC.

The chain employs TRBV29-1 and TRBJ2-7; 11 bases align to TRBD2. Germline V gene data show CDR1 as SQVTM and CDR2 as ANQGSEA. V dropped 6 bases and J dropped 1; count of bases not matched to a gene: 5. The CDR3 is 14 residues long. The CDR3 region is CSVQLAGVSYEQYF. The CDR3 DNA reads as TGCAGCGTCCAACTAGCGGGAGTTTCCTACGAGCAGTACTTC.

This chain connects TRBV27 to TRBJ1-5; D is uncertain. The CDR3 spans 15 residues. Germline V CDR1 and CDR2: MNHEY, SMNVEV (reference sequence). V dropped 8 bases and J dropped 0 bases, with 14 bases sitting between them. The CDR3 sequence: CASSGSWVSNQPQHF. CDR3 coding DNA: TGTGCCAGCTCCGGGAGTTGGGTTAGCAATCAGCCCCAGCATTTT.

This clonotype was picked up one time. The V call is TRBV7-3, the J call TRBJ2-5, with a tentative D call TRBD2 (6 bases). The CDR3 sequence is 15 residues long. V lost 5 bases and J 3 bases, leaving 16 bases between the germline ends. The germline V gene has CDR1 SGHTA and CDR2 FQGTGA. CDR3 nucleotide sequence: TGTGCCAGCAGCCCCCTCGGGGGAATTGAAGAGACCCAGTACTTC. Amino acids: CASSPLGGIEETQYF.

The chain joins TRBV28 to TRBJ1-1; the match to TRBD1 covers 10 bases. Looked up from germline, CDR1 is MDHEN and CDR2 is SYDVKM. The J segment lost 0 bases and the V segment lost 2 bases, leaving 12 bases of the junction unmatched. This CDR3 has 19 amino acids. CDR3 sequence: CASSLMAGQGGLMNTEAFF. CDR3 in DNA: TGTGCCAGCAGTTTAATGGCCGGACAGGGGGGCCTCATGAACACTGAAGCTTTCTTT. The whole variable domain, remainder taken from reference TRBV28 and TRBJ1-1, is DVKVTQSSRYLVKRTGEKVFLECVQDMDHENMFWYRQDPGLGLRLIYFSYDVKMKEKGDIPEGYSVSREKKERFSLILESASTNQTSMYLCASSLMAGQGGLMNTEAFFGQGTRLTVV.

The chain recombines TRBV7-6 with TRBJ1-5, with D unclear. With 4 bases removed from V and 3 bases from J, the gap between germline ends came to 4 bases. CDR1 is SGHVS, CDR2 FNYEAQ, per germline. The CDR3 is made up of 12 amino acids. CDR3 DNA sequence: TGTGCCAGCAGCTCCCTCAATCAGCCCCAGCATTTT. The encoded protein is CASSSLNQPQHF.

The chain links TRBV11-2 to TRBJ2-1, with D uncertain. Trimming took off 0 bases at V and 6 bases at J, with 9 bases between the two ends. There are 14 residues in the CDR3. CDR1 is SGHAT and CDR2 is FQNNGV in the germline V gene. The CDR3 here is CASSLEVFVNEQFF. In nucleotides, the CDR3 is TGTGCCAGCAGCTTAGAGGTCTTTGTCAATGAGCAGTTCTTC. The full variable domain, completed using reference TRBV11-2 and TRBJ2-1, is EAGVAQSPRYKIIEKRQSVAFWCNPISGHATLYWYQQILGQGPKLLIQFQNNGVVDDSQLPKDRFSAERLKGVDSTLKIQPAKLEDSAVYLCASSLEVFVNEQFFGPGTRLTVL.

This CDR3 is CSASSPASSYNEQFF. CDR3 coding DNA: TGCAGTGCTAGTTCCCCCGCGAGCTCCTACAATGAGCAGTTCTTC. This chain links TRBV20-1 with TRBJ2-1; no firm D call. The CDR3 runs 15 residues. The germline V gene has CDR1 DFQATT and CDR2 SNEGSKA (reference sequence). V lost 3 bases, J lost 0 bases, and 12 bases lay in between.

This chain joins TRBV7-2 and TRBJ1-1; 8 bases are shared with TRBD1. Germline CDR1 and CDR2: SGHTA and FQGNSA. The CDR3 is 16 amino acids. With 5 bases clipped from V and 6 bases from J, the junction kept 14 bases outside the gene matches. In DNA form, the CDR3 reads TGTGCCAGCAGCCAAGGACAGGGTAAAAGGAAACCTGAAGCTTTCTTT. Its translation: CASSQGQGKRKPEAFF.

As DNA, the CDR3 is TGTGCCAGCAGCGGACGGGGACAGGCCCGGTATGGCTACACCTTC. Amino acids: CASSGRGQARYGYTF. J is TRBJ1-2 and V is TRBV9, with 8 bases that match TRBD1. The V gene's germline CDR1 is SGDLS and CDR2 YYNGEE. V lost 3 bases to trimming and J lost 5 bases; unmatched junction nucleotides: 9. The CDR3 sequence is 15 residues long.